The TCR beta chain under discussion was sequenced for a study of cytomegalovirus exposure and HLA in healthy donors. Comment on this clone: Its specificity is unknown.

The primer mix had 60 Vbeta and 13 Jbeta primers. Only in-frame clones appear in the TCRdb table, and some are missing; sequencing was by immunoSEQ multiplex PCR. The sample comprises about 99,000 clones, around 80% of which are singletons, and roughly 1.9% rests with the top ten. V lost 6 bases, J lost 8 bases, and 13 bases lay in between. Looked up from germline, CDR1 is MNHEY and CDR2 is SVGAGI. The CDR3 has 13 amino acids. Study-level points and caveats: Analysis performed later showed TCR beta chains linked to HLA being more clonally expanded than equally common others. Later, an analysis found that common viral pathogens appeared to be linked with several of the most significant clusters. HLA-A and HLA-B allele assignments for most subjects were reportedly predicted accurately using TCR beta sequences. According to the study, 160 or so TCR beta chains were cytomegalovirus-associated.

This receptor was identified in a woman between 35 and 50 years old in good health and CMV-seronegative. The source material was PBMCs. This chain joins TRBV6-5 and TRBJ1-4, with unresolved D. The CDR3 here is CASRAVAGEKLFF. CDR3 in DNA: TGTGCCAGCAGGGCAGTCGCCGGGGAAAAACTGTTTTTT.